A single sample gave rise to the 16 T cell receptor beta chains below, sequenced in a study of molecular identifiers for immune sequencing clone quantification. TCRdb re-called the PCR reads through MiXCR, storing one row per CDR3 protein. This sample has just under 650,000 distinct CDR3 sequences, with just under 20% found just once. Sequencing was done on a sample of naive CD8+ T cells from blood, with Jurkat cell RNA spiked in. Indicated subset: FACS-sorted CD8+CD4-CCR7+CD45RA+ naive T cells. These receptor sequences come from a human donor in good health. Some libraries in this study had Jurkat cell RNA spiked in.

This clonotype has only a few counts. The chain joins TRBV7-9 to TRBJ2-1, with 9 positions matching TRBD2. The CDR3 sequence is 18 residues long. Germline V lookup: CDR1 SEHNR, CDR2 FQNEAQ (reference sequence). Losses at the gene ends were 3 bases for V and 5 bases for J; bases not matched to a gene: 14. CDR3 in amino acids: CASSFRAGGPILHNEQFF. CDR3 coding DNA: TGTGCCAGCAGCTTCCGCGCGGGGGGGCCGATATTACACAATGAGCAGTTCTTC.

This clonotype was seen repeatedly, ten times or more. This chain links TRBV13 with TRBJ1-1; 8 bases fit TRBD1. The CDR3 consists of 11 residues. V was pared by 10 bases and J by 11 bases, with 9 bases of the junction left unmatched. Germline V CDR1 and CDR2: PRHDT, FYEKMQ (reference sequence). The CDR3 DNA is TGTGCCACCTCGCTGCAGGGGGCCGCTTTCTTT. Protein: CATSLQGAAFF.

This clonotype was seen many times. V is TRBV7-6 and J is TRBJ2-3, with 10 bases fitting TRBD1. The V and J ends lost 7 bases and 2 bases, in that order; junction bases with no gene match: 9. Germline V lookup: CDR1 SGHVS, CDR2 FNYEAQ. This CDR3 is 16 amino acids long. CDR3 bases: TGTGCCAGCAAGGCCGGGACAGGGGATCCCACAGATACGCAGTATTTT. As protein: CASKAGTGDPTDTQYF.

The table lists this clonotype with many counts. The chain combines TRBV9 with TRBJ2-7; 11 bases fit TRBD2. With V trimmed by 3 bases and J by 3 bases, 17 bases remained unmatched. The CDR3 has 19 residues. Per the germline V gene, CDR1 is SGDLS and CDR2 is YYNGEE. CDR3 in DNA: TGTGCCAGCAGCGCCTCCCCGGGACTAGCGGAAAATAGTTTCTACGAGCAGTACTTC. This gives the protein CASSASPGLAENSFYEQYF.

As regards this clonotype: One base away lies a much larger clone, so this may be a sequencing read error. The chain is built from TRBV7-2 and TRBJ1-4; D not certain. Germline CDR1 reads SGHTA; CDR2 reads FQGNSA. V lost 4 bases and J lost 10, with 10 bases in between. This CDR3 comprises 12 residues. The CDR3 DNA sequence: TGTGCCAGCAGCTCAGTCGCCCTAAAACTGTTTTTT. It specifies CASSSVALKLFF.

This clonotype was observed at least ten times. This chain uses TRBV12-3 or TRBV12-4 with TRBJ2-7; no definite D call. With 0 bases removed from V and 0 bases from J, the gap between germline ends came to 9 bases. The CDR3 runs 15 residues. CDR3 coding DNA: TGTGCCAGCAGTTTAGCTCCGGCCAGCTCCTACGAGCAGTACTTC. It is translated as CASSLAPASSYEQYF.

The chain links TRBV3-2 to TRBJ2-3; TRBD2, the table's D call, lacks a check against the DNA. TRBV3-2 is assigned pseudogene status. This CDR3 is built from 19 residues. The CDR3 DNA follows: TGTGCCAGCAGCCAAGGAGGGTCTAGCGTAAGAACTAGCACAGATACGCAGTATTTT. Residues: CASSQGGSSVRTSTDTQYF.

As for this clonotype: A much bigger clone sits one base away, suggesting this may be a read error. The chain employs TRBV2 and TRBJ1-5; unclear D gene. This CDR3 spans 14 amino acids. Germline V lookup: CDR1 SNHLY, CDR2 FYNNEI. The CDR3 DNA follows: TGTGCCAGCGGTGAATTGGGAGCTGCTCAGCCCCAGCATTTT. Residues: CASGELGAAQPQHF.

The chain employs TRBV6-2 or TRBV6-3 and TRBJ2-5, with D possibly TRBD1 on 6 matching bases. V dropped 4 bases and J dropped 2 bases, with 20 bases sitting between them. In germline, CDR1 is MNHEY, CDR2 SVGEGT. The length of the CDR3 is 17 residues. The CDR3 region is CASSFLGGAGAQETQYF. The CDR3 DNA reads as TGTGCCAGCAGTTTCCTAGGGGGAGCTGGGGCTCAAGAGACCCAGTACTTC.

This clonotype was counted ten times or more. This chain links TRBV5-5 with TRBJ2-6; D is uncertain. The germline V gene has CDR1 SGHKS and CDR2 YYEKEE (reference sequence). This CDR3 has 15 amino acids. Trimming took 1 base from V and 0 from J, leaving 5 bases between them. CDR3 residues: CASSLHSSGANVLTF. The CDR3 DNA follows: TGTGCCAGCAGCTTGCACAGCTCTGGGGCCAACGTCCTGACTTTC.

This clonotype was seen many times. The chain links TRBV14 to TRBJ2-3; D not certain. The CDR3 contains 15 residues. Germline loops: CDR1 SGHDN, CDR2 FVKESK. The germline V and J ends were trimmed by 4 bases and 0 bases, with 11 bases remaining between them. The CDR3 DNA reads as TGTGCCAGCAGCCGAGAAGACGGCAGCACAGATACGCAGTATTTT. Encoded protein: CASSREDGSTDTQYF.

This clonotype was seen ten or more times. This CDR3 reads CASSQVYRGSGELFF. CDR3 DNA: TGCGCCAGCAGCCAAGTTTACAGGGGGTCCGGGGAGCTGTTTTTT. The chain carries TRBV4-3 and TRBJ2-2; TRBD1 matches at 8 bases. V lost 1 base, J lost 6 bases, and 4 bases stayed unmatched. This CDR3 region has 15 residues. The germline V gene encodes CDR1 LGHNA and CDR2 YSLEER.

This clonotype was recorded at least ten times. The chain couples TRBV12-3 or TRBV12-4 to TRBJ1-2; D might be TRBD1 (5 bases). The CDR3 spans 16 residues. Trimming took 0 bases from V and 1 from J, leaving 12 bases between them. CDR3 in amino acids: CASSLATGAINYGYTF. DNA for the CDR3: TGTGCCAGCAGTTTAGCTACCGGGGCCATTAACTATGGCTACACCTTC.

This chain links TRBV4-1 with TRBJ2-2; a weak D match, TRBD1 (6 bases). Trimming cost V 4 bases and J 6 bases, with 18 bases left between them. The CDR3 runs 16 residues. CDR1 and CDR2 from the germline V gene are MGHRA and YSYEKL. Here the CDR3 reads CASSLRTVISPGELFF. CDR3 in DNA: TGCGCCAGCAGCCTAAGGACAGTGATCTCACCCGGGGAGCTGTTTTTT.

This clonotype has ten or more counts. V usage is TRBV20-1 and J usage is TRBJ2-3; no definite D call. Germline CDR1 is DFQATT and CDR2 is SNEGSKA (reference sequence). V was trimmed by 0 bases and J by 0 bases, leaving 7 bases between them. This CDR3 contains 14 residues. This CDR3 reads CSARDMYSTDTQYF. The CDR3 coding sequence is TGCAGTGCTAGAGATATGTACAGCACAGATACGCAGTATTTT.

This clonotype was seen at least ten times. The chain employs TRBV7-9 and TRBJ2-2; 9 bases line up with TRBD1. The germline gives CDR1 SEHNR, CDR2 FQNEAQ (reference sequence). The CDR3 totals 18 residues. With 7 bases clipped from V and 2 bases from J, the junction kept 14 bases outside the gene matches. This CDR3 reads CASIYPEWGQGNTGELFF. The CDR3, as DNA: TGTGCCAGCATCTATCCTGAATGGGGACAGGGTAACACCGGGGAGCTGTTTTTT.